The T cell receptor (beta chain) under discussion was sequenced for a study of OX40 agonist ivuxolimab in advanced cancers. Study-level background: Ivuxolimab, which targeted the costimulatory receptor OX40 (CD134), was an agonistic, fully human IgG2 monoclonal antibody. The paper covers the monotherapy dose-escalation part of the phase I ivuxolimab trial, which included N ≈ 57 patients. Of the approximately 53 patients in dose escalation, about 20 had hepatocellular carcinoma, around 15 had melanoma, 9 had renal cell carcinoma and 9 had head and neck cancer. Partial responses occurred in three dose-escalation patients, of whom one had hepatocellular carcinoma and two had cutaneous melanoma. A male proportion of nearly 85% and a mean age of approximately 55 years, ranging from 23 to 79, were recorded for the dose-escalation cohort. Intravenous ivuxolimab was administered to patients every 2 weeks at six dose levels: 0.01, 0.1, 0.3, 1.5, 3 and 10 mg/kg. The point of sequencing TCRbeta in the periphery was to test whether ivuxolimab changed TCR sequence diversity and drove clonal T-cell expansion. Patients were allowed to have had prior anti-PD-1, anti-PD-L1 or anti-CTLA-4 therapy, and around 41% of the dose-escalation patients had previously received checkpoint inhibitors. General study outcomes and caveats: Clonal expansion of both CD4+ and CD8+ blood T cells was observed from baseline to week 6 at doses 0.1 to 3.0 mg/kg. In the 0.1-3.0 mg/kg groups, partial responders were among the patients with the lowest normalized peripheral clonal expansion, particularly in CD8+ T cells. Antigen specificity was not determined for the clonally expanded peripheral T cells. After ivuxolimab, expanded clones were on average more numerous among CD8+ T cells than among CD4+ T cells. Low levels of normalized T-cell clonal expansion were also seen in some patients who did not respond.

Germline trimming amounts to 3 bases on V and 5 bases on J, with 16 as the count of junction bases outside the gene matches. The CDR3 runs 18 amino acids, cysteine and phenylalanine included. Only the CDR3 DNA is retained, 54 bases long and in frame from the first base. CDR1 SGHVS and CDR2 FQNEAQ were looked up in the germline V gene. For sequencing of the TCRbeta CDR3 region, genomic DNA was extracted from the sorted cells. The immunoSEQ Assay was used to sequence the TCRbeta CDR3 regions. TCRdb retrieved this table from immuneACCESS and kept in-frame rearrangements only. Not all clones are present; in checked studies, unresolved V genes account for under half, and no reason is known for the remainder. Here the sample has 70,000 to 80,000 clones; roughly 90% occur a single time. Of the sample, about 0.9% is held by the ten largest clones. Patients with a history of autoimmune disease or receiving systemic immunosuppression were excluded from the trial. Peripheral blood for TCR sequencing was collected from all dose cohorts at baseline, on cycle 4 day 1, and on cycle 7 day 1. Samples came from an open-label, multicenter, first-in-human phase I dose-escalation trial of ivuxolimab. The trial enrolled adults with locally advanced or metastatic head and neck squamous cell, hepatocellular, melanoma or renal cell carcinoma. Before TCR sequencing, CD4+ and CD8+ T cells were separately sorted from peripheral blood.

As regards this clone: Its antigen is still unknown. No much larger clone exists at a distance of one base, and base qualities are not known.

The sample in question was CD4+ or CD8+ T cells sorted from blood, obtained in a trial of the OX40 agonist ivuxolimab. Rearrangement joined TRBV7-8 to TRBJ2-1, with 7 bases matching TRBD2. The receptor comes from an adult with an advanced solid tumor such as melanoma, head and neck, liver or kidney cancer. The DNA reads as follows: TGTGCCAGCAGCTTTGGTTGGGTGACAAGCGGGGCTGACAATGAGCAGTTCTTC. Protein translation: CASSFGWVTSGADNEQFF.